The clone carrying this TCR beta chain has a handful of counts. The antigen is unknown. This entry comes from a study of human T cells and chemical hapten exposure. Background on the study: A 2 cm by 2 cm inner upper arm patch received 2% DPC for sensitization. General observations from the study: Significantly more large CDR3 similarity clusters arose among expanded TCRs than among controls.

Germline V gene sequence: CDR1 DFQATT, CDR2 SNEGSKA (reference sequence). The CDR3 sequence is 15 residues long. Trimming took 1 base from V and 4 from J; bases not matched to a gene: 4. TCRdb re-called the RACE reads with MiXCR, one entry per CDR3 protein. The data contain more than 150,000 distinct CDR3 sequences, approximately 29% of them singletons. Time point of the sample: pre-sensitization, week 0. The treatment was: therapeutic diphenylcyclopropenone sensitization with weekly scalp DPC. This clonotype originated in a young woman with alopecia areata. Some clones in this sample may be carry-over from other donors' samples. This chain uses TRBV20-1 with TRBJ1-5; 10 bases line up with TRBD1. The source material was whole blood, sampled in connection with sensitization to the hapten diphenylcyclopropenone (DPC). CDR3 DNA sequence: TGCAGTGCTAGAGGGGGGACAGGGGCTAATCAGCCCCAGCATTTT. Translating gives CSARGGTGANQPQHF.